This TCR beta chain was profiled in a study of blood T cell repertoires in COVID-19. Overall study: Acute-phase and convalescent COVID-19 samples originated in the United States, Italy and Spain. In each case, the material was cDNA or gDNA derived from T cells, B-cell-depleted T cells, or PBMCs.

The CDR3 length is 9 residues. Germline V lookup: CDR1 SNHLY, CDR2 FYNNEI. The V gene lost 8 bases and the J gene lost 10 bases, with 6 bases spanning the gap. How the authors handled the data: By means of reference gene primer amplification, nucleated cell counts were estimated. Sequencing was performed with immunoSEQ multiplex PCR; in TCRdb, only in-frame clones are kept and a portion is missing. D and trimming come from the DNA, and the V and J calls and clone size come from that table. The repertoire has fewer than 300,000 clones, over 75% of them found once; the top ten carry 9% to 9.5%. This TCR was sampled from a man in his late teens or twenties with active or convalescent COVID-19. Sequencing was performed on peripheral blood. V gene TRBV2 combines with J gene TRBJ2-1; D is perhaps TRBD1 (5 bases). CDR3 bases: TGTGCCAGCCAGGGAGAGCAGTTCTTC. This codes for CASQGEQFF.